This T cell receptor (beta chain) was obtained from a study of T cell responses to AZD1222 COVID-19 vaccine. Overall study results and limits: Baseline seropositivity occurred in only a handful of AZD1222 recipients. The donor cohort was predominantly white British with a female majority, and clonal diversity may have been underestimated. Among vaccine-associated CD4 TCRs, coverage spanned spike, with dominance at 160-218 and 743-854. Compared with day 0, the breadth and depth of the Spike-specific TCR repertoire rose significantly after two doses of AZD1222.

Sequencing was performed with immunoSEQ multiplex PCR; in TCRdb, only in-frame clones are kept and a portion is missing. The data show around 100,000 clones, with over 90% seen just once and about 1.8% held by the top ten. As regards this clone: The antigen remains unidentified.

The J segment lost 6 bases and the V segment lost 4 bases, leaving 12 bases of the junction unmatched. Germline V gene sequence: CDR1 KGHSH, CDR2 LQKENI. The CDR3 covers 17 residues. The V gene is TRBV18, the J gene TRBJ1-2; 12 bases agree with TRBD1. Sequenced material: peripheral blood, taken on day 0 of AZD1222 vaccination. This TCR was sampled from an adult in good health. The CDR3 DNA follows: TGTGCCAGCTCACTCACCCCTCCGGGACAGGGGGCAGATGGCTACACCTTC. Translated, it gives CASSLTPPGQGADGYTF.